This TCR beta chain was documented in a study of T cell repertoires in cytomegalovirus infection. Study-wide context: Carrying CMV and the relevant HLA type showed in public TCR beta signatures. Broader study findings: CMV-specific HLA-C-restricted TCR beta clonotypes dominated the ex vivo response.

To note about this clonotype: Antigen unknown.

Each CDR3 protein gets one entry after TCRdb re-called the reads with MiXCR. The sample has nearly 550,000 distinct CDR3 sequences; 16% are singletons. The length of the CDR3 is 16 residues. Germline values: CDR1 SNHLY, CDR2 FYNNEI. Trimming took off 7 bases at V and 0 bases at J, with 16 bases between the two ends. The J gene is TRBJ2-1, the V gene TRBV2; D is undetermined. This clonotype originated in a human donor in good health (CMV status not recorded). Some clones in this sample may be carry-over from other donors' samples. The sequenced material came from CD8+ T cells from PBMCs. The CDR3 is CASMKLTVSSYNEQFF. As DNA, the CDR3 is TGTGCCAGCATGAAGCTAACAGTTAGCTCCTACAATGAGCAGTTCTTC.